This TCR beta chain was identified in a study of blood T cells in healthy people across ages (dated by TCRdb to between 2014 and 2017). Turning to the overall study: In model experiments, template switching captured roughly one uniquely barcoded TCR beta cDNA molecule for every two T cells. To avoid experimental bias, donors of different ages were randomly spread across the sequencing lanes. Age-related changes in TCR beta repertoire diversity were measured in the study by deep sequencing normalized with unique cDNA molecular identifiers. The donors were divided into four age groups: young (average approximately 17 years), middle-aged (about 39), aged (roughly 60) and long-lived (about 80). The study analyzed two additional independent replicas of 1 million unique cDNA reads from the same blood draw for two donors, one aged 18 to 29 and one aged 80 or older. Results the study describes overall, beyond this receptor: Observed TCR beta diversity per million T cells fell roughly linearly with age, and a significant reduction was already apparent by age approximately 41. Because the CMV infection status of the donors was unknown, age-related changes in expanded clonotypes may potentially have been confounded. Compared with the aged group, the long-lived group had more naive CD4+ T cells, fewer expanded clones and increased TCR diversity, suggesting age selection. Conclusive comparison of naive and antigen-experienced compartments was prevented by the profiling of bulk unsorted PBMCs. Observed TCR beta diversity correlated strongly with the percentage of naive T cells measured by flow cytometry. Estimates of total diversity based on one million sequenced T cells were considered lower bounds and underestimates.

Trimming at the junction amounts to 6 bases on V and 5 bases on J, and the germline ends lie 14 bases apart. From cysteine to phenylalanine, the CDR3 is 14 amino acids long. Only the CDR3 part of the read is kept: 42 bases, read in frame from the first base. Library method: 5' RACE. Sequencing relied on an Illumina HiSeq 2500. The second PCR ran for about 6 to 12 cycles and used a J-beta primer mix along with a sample-barcoded 5' primer. A template-switch 5' adaptor carrying 12 random nucleotides introduced a unique molecular identifier onto each TCR beta cDNA molecule. At least 2.5 million CDR3-containing paired-end reads were obtained from each sample. First-strand cDNA was synthesized from all RNA with the Mint cDNA synthesis kit, primed by a TRBC-specific oligonucleotide. After uracil-DNA glycosylase treatment, a first 18-cycle PCR used universal primers M1SS and BC2_uni_R on all cDNA. The study's processing was this. Each sample was normalized by randomly selecting 1 million high-quality reads, each carrying a distinct molecular identifier. Instead of being binned into consensus sequences, reads with shared molecular identifiers were discarded. MiTCR, set to a Q25 quality threshold and the strictest error-elimination algorithm, was used for CDR3 identification, clonotype clustering and error correction. Lower-bound total TCR beta diversity was estimated with a nonparametric unseen species model using Euler transformation. The public reads were run again by TCRdb, first through fastp at Q25 and then through MiXCR, and only productive beta chains were kept. One record per CDR3 amino acid sequence lists the most common genes and DNA. TCRdb, not the authors, supplied the V and J calls. The sample yields approximately 790,000 distinct CDR3 sequences; approximately 59% were counted once. 25% to 30% of the sample is taken by the ten largest.

The donors were 40 or so Caucasian individuals from Russia, aged roughly 6 to 100 years, who were systemically healthy. Roughly 11 milliliters of peripheral blood were drawn from each donor into EDTA-treated Vacutainer tubes. PBMCs were isolated by Ficoll-Paque density-gradient centrifugation, with at least 6 million obtained per sample. Total RNA, at least 5 micrograms per sample, was extracted from PBMCs with Trizol reagent. For every donor, flow cytometry on a PBMC aliquot measured the percentage of naive CD45RAhigh/CD27high T cells. A few counts support this clonotype. Its antigen is not yet known. Base qualities are not at hand, and no much larger clone is one base apart.

Specimen: blood. Rearrangement joined TRBV12-3 or TRBV12-4 to TRBJ1-5, with the D segment identity uncertain. This receptor was identified in a man younger than 45 in good health. The DNA is as follows: TGTGCCAGCAGCCTAGGTCTCCGCGATCAGCCCCAGCATTTT. This sequence encodes CASSLGLRDQPQHF.